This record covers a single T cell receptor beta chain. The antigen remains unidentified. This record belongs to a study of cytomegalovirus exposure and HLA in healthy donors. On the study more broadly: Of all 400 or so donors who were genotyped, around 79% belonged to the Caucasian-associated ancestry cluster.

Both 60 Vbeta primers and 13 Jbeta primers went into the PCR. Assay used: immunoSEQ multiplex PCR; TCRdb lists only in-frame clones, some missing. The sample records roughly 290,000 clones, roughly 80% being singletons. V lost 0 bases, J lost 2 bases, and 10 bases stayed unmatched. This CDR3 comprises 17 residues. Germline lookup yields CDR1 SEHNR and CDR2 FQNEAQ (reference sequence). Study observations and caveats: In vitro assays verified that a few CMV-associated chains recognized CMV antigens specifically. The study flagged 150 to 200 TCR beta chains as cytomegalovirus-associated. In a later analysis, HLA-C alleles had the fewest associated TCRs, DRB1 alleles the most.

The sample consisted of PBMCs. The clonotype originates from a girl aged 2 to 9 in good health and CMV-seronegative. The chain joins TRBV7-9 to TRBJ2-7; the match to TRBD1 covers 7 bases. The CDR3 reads CASSLAPGQKYAYEQYF. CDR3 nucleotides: TGTGCCAGCAGCTTAGCACCGGGACAGAAATACGCCTACGAGCAGTACTTC.